The subject of this entry is one TCR beta chain. This entry is derived from a study of blood T cell repertoires in COVID-19. As for the study in general: Both acute and convalescent COVID-19 samples were obtained from the United States, Italy and Spain.

The Seattle patients, enrolled during active infection, were followed longitudinally. CDR3 length equals 13 residues. The germline V gene encodes CDR1 MDHEN and CDR2 SYDVKM. Trimming took 5 bases from V and 9 from J, leaving 16 bases between them. The assay was immunoSEQ multiplex PCR, and TCRdb's table has in-frame clones only and misses some. Of 150,000 to 200,000 clones listed, around nine tenths are singletons. The chain couples TRBV28 to TRBJ1-1; weak D call: TRBD1 (6 bases). Sequenced: peripheral blood. The TCR comes from a woman in her seventies with COVID-19, enrolled during active disease. The CDR3 is CASSHPTGSQAFF. CDR3 coding DNA: TGTGCCAGCAGTCATCCGACAGGATCCCAAGCTTTCTTT. The full variable domain, rest sourced from reference TRBV28 and TRBJ1-1, is DVKVTQSSRYLVKRTGEKVFLECVQDMDHENMFWYRQDPGLGLRLIYFSYDVKMKEKGDIPEGYSVSREKKERFSLILESASTNQTSMYLCASSHPTGSQAFFGQGTRLTVV.